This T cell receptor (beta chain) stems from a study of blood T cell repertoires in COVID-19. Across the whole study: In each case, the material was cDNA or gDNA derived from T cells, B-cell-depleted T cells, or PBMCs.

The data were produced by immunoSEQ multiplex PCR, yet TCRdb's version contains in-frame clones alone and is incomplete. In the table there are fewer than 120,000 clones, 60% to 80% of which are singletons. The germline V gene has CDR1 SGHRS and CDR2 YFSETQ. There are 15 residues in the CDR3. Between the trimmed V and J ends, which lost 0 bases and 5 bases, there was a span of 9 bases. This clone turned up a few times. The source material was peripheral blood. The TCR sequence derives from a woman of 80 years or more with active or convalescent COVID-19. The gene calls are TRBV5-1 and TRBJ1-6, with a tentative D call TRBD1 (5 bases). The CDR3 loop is CASSLVQGDNSPLHF. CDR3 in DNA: TGCGCCAGCAGCTTGGTCCAGGGCGATAATTCACCCCTCCACTTT. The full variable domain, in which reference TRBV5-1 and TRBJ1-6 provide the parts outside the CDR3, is KAGVTQTPRYLIKTRGQQVTLSCSPISGHRSVSWYQQTPGQGLQFLFEYFSETQRNKGNFPGRFSGRQFSNSRSEMNVSTLELGDSALYLCASSLVQGDNSPLHFGNGTRLTVT.